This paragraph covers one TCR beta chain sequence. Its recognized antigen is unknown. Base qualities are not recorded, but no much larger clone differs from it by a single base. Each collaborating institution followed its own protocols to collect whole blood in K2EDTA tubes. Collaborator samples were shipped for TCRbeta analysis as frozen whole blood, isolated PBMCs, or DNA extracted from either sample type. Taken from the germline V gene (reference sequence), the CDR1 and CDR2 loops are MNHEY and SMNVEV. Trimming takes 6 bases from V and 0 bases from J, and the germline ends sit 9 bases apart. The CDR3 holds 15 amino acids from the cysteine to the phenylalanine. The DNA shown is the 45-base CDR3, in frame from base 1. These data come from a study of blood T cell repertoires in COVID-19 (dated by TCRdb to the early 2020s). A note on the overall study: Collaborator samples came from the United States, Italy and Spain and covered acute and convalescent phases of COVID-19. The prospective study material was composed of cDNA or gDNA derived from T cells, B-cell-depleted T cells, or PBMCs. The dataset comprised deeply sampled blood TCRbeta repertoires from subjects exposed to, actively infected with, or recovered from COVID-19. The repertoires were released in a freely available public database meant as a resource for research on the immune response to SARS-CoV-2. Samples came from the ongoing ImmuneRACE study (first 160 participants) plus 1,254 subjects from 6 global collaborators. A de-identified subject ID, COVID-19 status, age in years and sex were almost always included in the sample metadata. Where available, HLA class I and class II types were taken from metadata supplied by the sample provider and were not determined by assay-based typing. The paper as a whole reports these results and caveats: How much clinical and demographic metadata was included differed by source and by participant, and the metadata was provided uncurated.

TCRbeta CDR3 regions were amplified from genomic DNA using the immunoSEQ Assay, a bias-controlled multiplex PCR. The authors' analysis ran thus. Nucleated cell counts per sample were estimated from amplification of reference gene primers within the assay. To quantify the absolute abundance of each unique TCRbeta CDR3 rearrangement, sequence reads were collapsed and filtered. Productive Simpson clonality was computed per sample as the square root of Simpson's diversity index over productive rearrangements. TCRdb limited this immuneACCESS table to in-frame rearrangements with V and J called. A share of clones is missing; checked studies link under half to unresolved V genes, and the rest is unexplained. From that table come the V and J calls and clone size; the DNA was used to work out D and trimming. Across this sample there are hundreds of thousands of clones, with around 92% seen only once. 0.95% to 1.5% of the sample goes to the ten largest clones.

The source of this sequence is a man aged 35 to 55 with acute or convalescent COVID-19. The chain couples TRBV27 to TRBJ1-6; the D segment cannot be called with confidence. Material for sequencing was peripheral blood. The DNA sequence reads TGTGCCAGCAGCAAACAAAGCTCCTATAATTCACCCCTCCACTTT. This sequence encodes CASSKQSSYNSPLHF.